This T cell receptor (beta chain) was recorded in a study of CD8 T cells in ankylosing spondylitis. Points on this clonotype: Its antigen is unidentified.

With molecular barcodes, quantitative 5'-RACE was used to make the TCR beta libraries. TCRdb analysed the 5' RACE reads with MiXCR anew, one entry per CDR3 protein. This table has hundreds of thousands of distinct CDR3 sequences, about a sixth appearing once. Study-wide findings and caveats: A subset of motif variants has previously been described in the synovial fluid and blood of reactive arthritis. Clones linked to disease, bearing a CD8+ phenotype, were relatively rare in peripheral blood. Significantly higher representation of disease-linked clones was reported for matched ankylosing spondylitis synovial fluid. Made up of fewer than ten highly homologous variants, a TCR beta motif appeared characteristic of ankylosing spondylitis blood.

Sequencing was performed on blood, either unsorted or a sorted T cell fraction (not recorded which). The origin of this receptor is a male donor with ankylosing spondylitis.

The CDR3 DNA reads as TGTGCCAGCAGCTTAGCGGTCAGGCCCTACGAGCAGTACTTC. Its translation is CASSLAVRPYEQYF. This chain links TRBV7-2 with TRBJ2-7; no clear D gene. Trimming shortened V by 0 bases and J by 2 bases, and 8 bases separated the two germline ends. CDR1 SGHTA and CDR2 FQGNSA come from the germline V gene. This CDR3 has 14 residues.